These 7 T cell receptor beta chains came from one sample sequenced in a study of T cell changes during pregnancy in multiple sclerosis (dated by TCRdb to between 2017 and 2020). The receptor library was made with the immunoSEQ multiplex PCR assay. Imported from immuneACCESS, the table was reduced by TCRdb to in-frame sequences with V and J called. These copies leave out some clones; in studies compared against another copy, an unresolved V gene accounts for under half, and the cause of the remainder is not known. This sample has some 80,000 clones in its table, and approximately 88% of those were observed once. Of the sample, approximately 1% falls within the top ten clones. Sample: peripheral blood, taken in the first trimester of pregnancy. The source of these receptors is a female donor in good health, enrolled as a control in a pregnancy study.

The chain has TRBV7-9 and TRBJ1-2, with 12 bases matching TRBD1. Trimming at V came to 5 bases and at J to 7 bases, leaving 8 bases not matched to a gene. The CDR3 totals 15 residues. From germline, CDR1 is SEHNR and CDR2 FQNEAQ (reference sequence). The CDR3 region is CASSVRDRGLGGYTF. DNA for the CDR3: TGTGCCAGCAGCGTCCGGGACAGGGGGCTTGGTGGCTACACCTTC.

This chain joins TRBV5-8 and TRBJ2-1; 11 bases match TRBD2. V lost 4 bases and J lost 5; bases outside the gene matches: 11. This CDR3 is built from 17 residues. Germline V CDR1 and CDR2: SGHTS, YDEGEE. CDR3 sequence reads: CASSPVVAGGPHNEQFF. As DNA, the CDR3 is TGTGCCAGCAGCCCCGTGGTAGCGGGAGGGCCTCACAATGAGCAGTTCTTC.

This chain joins TRBV10-3 and TRBJ1-1; D is undetermined. CDR1 is ENHRY, CDR2 SYGVKD, per germline. The CDR3 extends over 14 amino acids. V lost 3 bases and J lost 2, with 10 bases in between. The CDR3 here is CAISESSTNTEAFF. CDR3 sequence (DNA): TGTGCCATCAGTGAATCTTCTACCAACACTGAAGCTTTCTTT.

Only one count was recorded for this clone. J is TRBJ2-5 and V is TRBV7-2; 11 nucleotides match TRBD2. The CDR3 contains 16 residues. Trimming removed 1 base from V and 5 bases from J; junction bases left unmatched: 6. CDR1 and CDR2 from the germline V gene are SGHTA and FQGNSA. CDR3 sequence: CASSLDSGGARETQYF. The CDR3 bases are TGTGCCAGCAGCTTAGATAGCGGGGGGGCCCGCGAGACCCAGTACTTC.

The chain employs TRBV18 and TRBJ2-3; 11 nucleotides align to TRBD1. Unmatched junction bases numbered 8, after V lost 1 base and J lost 2 bases. The CDR3 covers 18 residues. CDR1 and CDR2 (germline): KGHSH, LQKENI. This CDR3 is CASSPQGQGVAFTDTQYF. The CDR3 DNA is TGTGCCAGCTCACCACAGGGACAGGGGGTCGCGTTCACAGATACGCAGTATTTT.

This rearrangement joins TRBV6-6 to TRBJ1-5; weak D call: TRBD1 (5 bases). CDR3 length: 12 amino acids. The ends were cut back, 8 bases at V and 4 bases at J, with 9 bases in the middle. CDR1 is MNHNY, CDR2 SVGAGI, per germline (reference sequence). This chain's CDR3 is CASSQDNQPQHF. The CDR3 DNA is TGTGCCAGCTCACAGGATAATCAGCCCCAGCATTTT.

V gene TRBV18 combines with J gene TRBJ2-2; tentatively, D is TRBD2 (6 bases). The V end was cut by 3 bases, the J end by 4 bases, with 9 bases between. Germline V lookup: CDR1 KGHSH, CDR2 LQKENI. The CDR3 covers 14 residues. The CDR3, as DNA: TGTGCCAGCTCACCCGGGGGTGGCACCGGGGAGCTGTTTTTT. Amino acids: CASSPGGGTGELFF.